The present T cell receptor beta chain was sequenced within a study of blood T cell repertoires in COVID-19 (dated by TCRdb to about 2020). At the level of the whole study: Samples from collaborators originated in the United States, Italy and Spain and spanned both the acute and convalescent phases of COVID-19. The prospective study material was composed of cDNA or gDNA derived from T cells, B-cell-depleted T cells, or PBMCs. Subjects who had been exposed to COVID-19, were actively infected with it, or had recovered from it provided the deeply sampled blood TCRbeta repertoires that made up the dataset. The repertoires were released in a freely available public database meant as a resource for research on the immune response to SARS-CoV-2. The samples were drawn from the first 160 participants of the ongoing ImmuneRACE study and from under 1,500 subjects provided by 6 global collaborators. Sample metadata almost always included a de-identified subject ID, COVID-19 status, age in years and sex. Where HLA class I and class II types were available, the types were taken from metadata supplied by the sample provider, not from assay-based typing.

CDR1 and CDR2 were assigned from the germline V gene as LGHNT and FRNRAP. The CDR3 runs 17 amino acids, cysteine and phenylalanine included. Only the CDR3 part of the read is kept: 51 bases, read in frame from the first base. Trimming removed 0 bases from V and 5 bases from J; the gene matches leave 9 bases unexplained. Enrolling through a virtual design, the prospective study's participants ranged in age from roughly 18 to 89 years and lived across about two dozen United States geographic areas. To assign participants to cohorts, the prospective study relied on clinical history that participants themselves reported in a screening survey and a study questionnaire. ImmuneRACE Cohort 3 recovered participants were defined by two consecutive negative NP/OP PCR tests, healthcare professional clearance, or symptom resolution. In the prospective study, mobile phlebotomists collected whole blood, serum and a nasopharyngeal or oropharyngeal swab from each participant. Participants in the prospective study had the option to provide additional blood draws and questionnaires over a 2-month period. Prospective study blood samples were shipped either frozen or at room temperature before DNA extraction.

The immunoSEQ Assay, a bias-controlled multiplex PCR, was used to amplify TCRbeta CDR3 regions from genomic DNA. The source study handled its data this way. The number of nucleated cells in each sample was estimated by amplification of reference gene primers within the assay. Sequence reads were collapsed and filtered to measure the absolute abundance of every unique TCRbeta CDR3 rearrangement. For each sample, productive Simpson clonality was calculated by taking the square root of Simpson's diversity index across productive rearrangements. As stored in TCRdb, this immuneACCESS dataset retains in-frame rearrangements with V and J assigned. A fraction of the clones does not appear; measured against another copy, unresolved V genes explain less than half of the discrepancy, and the remainder lacks a known reason. V, J and clone size derive from that table, while D and trimming were established from the DNA sequence. This sample holds 250,000 to 350,000 clones; about 85% were observed only once. The ten largest clones take up about 3% of the sample.

Here is what the overall study found, with its caveats: How much clinical and demographic metadata was included differed by source and by participant, and the metadata was provided uncurated.

Regarding this clone: What antigen it recognizes has not been identified. Base qualities are not provided; no much larger clone lies one nucleotide away.

This TCR was recovered from a woman between 50 and 59 years old who had recovered from COVID-19. The receptor chain draws on TRBV12-5 and TRBJ2-1; TRBD2 lines up with 8 middle nucleotides. Sequencing was performed on PBMCs or T cells enriched from blood (not recorded which). In nucleotides, the sequence is TGTGCTAGTGGTTTGGTACGGGCTAGCGGGCCGAACAATGAGCAGTTCTTC. This yields the protein CASGLVRASGPNNEQFF.